Shown below are 26 T cell receptor beta chains from a single sample sequenced in a study of T and B cells in COVID-19 patients (dated by TCRdb to 2018 to 2020). TRB repertoires were amplified from approximately 270-530 ng of genomic DNA extracted from blood. The data were produced on an Illumina MiSeq. Multiplex PCR with BIOMED2 TRB-A/B primer pools was used to amplify TRB rearrangements. The public reads were quality trimmed at Q25 with fastp and then assembled into clones with MiXCR by TCRdb, keeping productive beta chains. Rows merge per CDR3 protein into single entries with the most common DNA and genes. Recorded for this sample are over 7,500 distinct CDR3 sequences; around 31% of them occurred a single time. The ten largest make up 15% to 20% of the sample. The source material was blood. These receptors were obtained from a human donor with active COVID-19.

By share of the sample, this clonotype is medium-sized. The genes are TRBV27 and TRBJ2-7; the D gene is possibly TRBD1 (6 bases). The CDR3 is made up of 15 amino acids. Germline CDR1 reads MNHEY; CDR2 reads SMNVEV (reference sequence). The V gene lost 0 bases and the J gene lost 3 bases, with 12 bases spanning the gap. CDR3 sequence reads: CASSLSTDRSYEQYF. The CDR3 DNA follows: TGTGCCAGCAGTTTATCCACGGACAGAAGCTACGAGCAGTACTTC.

This chain joins TRBV6-2 or TRBV6-3 and TRBJ1-5, with 7 bases matching TRBD1. Germline trimming cut 7 bases from V and 0 bases from J; bases unmatched to any gene: 6. CDR3 length equals 15 residues. From germline, CDR1 is MNHEY and CDR2 SVGEGT. The CDR3 DNA reads as TGTGCCAGCATCGAGGGACAGAATAGCAATCAGCCCCAGCATTTT. Translation gives CASIEGQNSNQPQHF.

In regard to this clonotype: One end of the junction does not line up with germline, which may come from a read error. The chain couples TRBV5-3 to TRBJ2-7, with 10 positions matching TRBD2. TRBV5-3 is sorted into the ORF group, with uncertain function. This CDR3 is 15 amino acids long. CDR3 sequence (DNA): TGCGCCAGCAGCAAAAGCGGGGGGGGGAATAACGAGCAGTACTTC. Translating it yields CASSKSGGGNNEQYF.

The genes are TRBV5-5 and TRBJ1-4; weak D call: TRBD1 (6 bases). Germline V gene lookup returns CDR1 SGHKS and CDR2 YYEKEE (reference sequence). This CDR3 has 17 residues. Deletions cut 4 bases from V and 8 bases from J, with 24 bases between. This CDR3 reads CASSVTGAGGGGEKLFF. CDR3 DNA: TGTGCCAGCAGCGTAACCGGCGCCGGAGGAGGGGGGGAAAAACTGTTTTTT.

Only a few counts were recorded for this clonotype. The genes are TRBV7-2 and TRBJ2-7; TRBD2 is a possible D gene (5 bases). Germline V CDR1 and CDR2: SGHTA, FQGNSA. The ends were cut back, 2 bases at V and 10 bases at J, with 15 bases in the middle. The CDR3 is 13 amino acids. This CDR3 is CASSLLNSGRQYF. In DNA form, the CDR3 reads TGTGCCAGCAGCTTACTTAACAGCGGCCGACAGTACTTC.

This clonotype is termed medium-sized. The chain combines TRBV6-1 with TRBJ1-6; tentative D call: TRBD1 (6 bases). This CDR3 has 15 residues. Germline-derived CDR1 and CDR2 are MNHNS and SASEGT. Trimming pared 8 bases from V and 9 bases from J, leaving 20 bases between. The CDR3 region is CASLQTGALGSPLHF. CDR3 coding DNA: TGTGCCAGCCTCCAAACGGGGGCTCTAGGTTCACCCCTCCACTTT.

V and J are TRBV12-3 or TRBV12-4 and TRBJ1-2; no clear D. The CDR3 length is 12 residues. V dropped 5 bases and J dropped 8 bases, with 12 bases sitting between them. The CDR3 DNA reads TGTGCCAGCAGTGGCCATAGAGGGGGCTACACCTTC. Its translation: CASSGHRGGYTF.

The chain employs TRBV18 and TRBJ1-3; tentative D call: TRBD1 (6 bases). CDR1 and CDR2 (germline): KGHSH, LQKENI. This CDR3 spans 14 amino acids. The germline V and J ends were trimmed by 4 bases and 6 bases, with 13 bases remaining between them. The CDR3 nucleotides are TGTGCCAGCTCACTTACAGGGATGCTAAACACCATATATTTT. Translation gives CASSLTGMLNTIYF.

In its sample, this clonotype ranks as medium-sized. The chain uses TRBV27 and TRBJ2-3; 9 positions match TRBD2. This CDR3 comprises 16 residues. V trimming: 1 base; J trimming: 5 bases; junction bases outside the gene matches: 7. Germline V lookup: CDR1 MNHEY, CDR2 SMNVEV (reference sequence). CDR3 in DNA: TGTGCCAGCAGTTTATTTAGCGGGGGCGCTGAAGATACGCAGTATTTT. It encodes CASSLFSGGAEDTQYF.

The chain recombines TRBV7-9 with TRBJ1-3, with D perhaps TRBD1 (5 bases). V was trimmed by 7 bases and J by 2 bases, leaving 12 bases between them. The germline V gene has CDR1 SEHNR and CDR2 FQNEAQ (reference sequence). This CDR3 has 14 amino acids. The CDR3 reads CASIRDPAGNTIYF. The CDR3 coding sequence is TGTGCCAGCATCAGGGACCCCGCTGGAAACACCATATATTTT. The whole variable domain, remainder taken from reference TRBV7-9 and TRBJ1-3, is DTGVSQNPRHKITKRGQNVTFRCDPISEHNRLYWYRQTLGQGPEFLTYFQNEAQLEKSRLLSDRFSAERPKGSFSTLEIQRTEQGDSAMYLCASIRDPAGNTIYFGEGSWLTVV.

This clonotype was seen more than once but under ten times. The CDR3 DNA reads TGTGCCAGCAGTTACAAACAGTACTTAAACTATGGCTACACCTTC. Encoded protein: CASSYKQYLNYGYTF. The chain employs TRBV6-2 or TRBV6-3 and TRBJ1-2, with D unresolved. Germline V gives CDR1 MNHEY, CDR2 SVGEGT. The CDR3 runs 15 residues. V lost 2 bases and J 2 bases, leaving 12 bases between the germline ends.

J is TRBJ2-6 and V is TRBV20-1; 10 nucleotides align to TRBD1. Looked up from germline, CDR1 is DFQATT and CDR2 is SNEGSKA (reference sequence). The CDR3 is 14 residues long. Germline trimming cut 5 bases from V and 2 bases from J; bases unmatched to any gene: 0. The DNA of the CDR3 is TGCAGTGCTGGACAGGGGGCTGGGGCCAACGTCCTGACTTTC. This gives the protein CSAGQGAGANVLTF.

The V gene is TRBV5-1, the J gene TRBJ2-5; the D gene is possibly TRBD1 (6 bases). The germline V gene has CDR1 SGHRS and CDR2 YFSETQ. V was clipped by 3 bases and J by 2 bases, with 14 bases between them. This CDR3 contains 15 residues. The DNA of the CDR3 is TGCGCCAGCAGCTCCACAGGGCCGGTACAAGAGACCCAGTACTTC. It specifies CASSSTGPVQETQYF.

By sample share, this clonotype is medium-sized. The V gene is TRBV27, the J gene TRBJ1-2, with TRBD1 identical over 9 bases. This CDR3 is built from 14 residues. Germline CDR1 reads MNHEY; CDR2 reads SMNVEV (reference sequence). Losses at the gene ends were 5 bases for V and 7 bases for J; bases not matched to a gene: 8. As DNA, the CDR3 is TGTGCCAGCAGTGAAGGGACAGGGCTTCGTGGCTACACCTTC. Protein product: CASSEGTGLRGYTF.

By frequency in the sample, this clonotype is medium-sized. Germline and junction disagree at one end, which may indicate a read error. The chain employs TRBV29-1 and TRBJ2-4; TRBD1 matches 7 bases. The CDR3 totals 13 residues. Germline CDR1 reads SQVTM; CDR2 reads ANQGSEA. The CDR3 DNA sequence: TGCAGCGTCGAAGAGACAGGGATAAACATTCAGTACTTC. The encoded protein is CSVEETGINIQYF. The variable domain in full, completed from reference TRBV29-1 and TRBJ2-4, reads SAVISQKPSRDICQRGTSLTIQCQVDSQVTMMFWYRQQPGQSLTLIATANQGSEATYESGFVIDKFPISRPNLTFSTLTVSNMSPEDSSIYLCSVEETGINIQYFGAGTRLSVL.

This clonotype is categorized as medium-sized. This sequence joins TRBV19 and TRBJ1-2; D gene ambiguous. Trimming removed 8 bases from V and 3 bases from J, with 13 bases in between. Germline loops: CDR1 LNHDA, CDR2 SQIVND (reference sequence). The CDR3 contains 13 residues. DNA for the CDR3: TGTGCCAGTGGACCCCCGAGATACTATGGCTACACCTTC. Translating it yields CASGPPRYYGYTF. Filled out from reference TRBV19 and TRBJ1-2, the complete variable domain reads DGGITQSPKYLFRKEGQNVTLSCEQNLNHDAMYWYRQDPGQGLRLIYYSQIVNDFQKGDIAEGYSVSREKKESFPLTVTSAQKNPTAFYLCASGPPRYYGYTFGSGTRLTVV.

In its sample, this clonotype was seen a few times. This chain connects TRBV7-4 to TRBJ1-5, with 7 positions matching TRBD1. The CDR3 runs 16 residues. Germline values: CDR1 SGHVT, CDR2 SQSDAQ. The CDR3 region is CVRSPKGQTLNQPQHF. In nucleotides, the CDR3 is TGTGTCAGAAGCCCGAAGGGACAGACTCTCAATCAGCCCCAGCATTTT.

This chain connects TRBV7-2 to TRBJ1-2; no definite D call. Germline lookup yields CDR1 SGHTA and CDR2 FQGNSA. CDR3 length: 13 amino acids. Trimming shortened V by 3 bases and J by 7 bases, and 12 bases separated the two germline ends. The CDR3 is CASSLGSSFGYTF. CDR3 coding DNA: TGTGCCAGCAGCTTGGGCTCAAGTTTTGGCTACACCTTC.

This clonotype has just a few counts. This CDR3 reads CASSATRGQGANYGYTF. CDR3 coding DNA: TGTGCCAGCAGCGCCACCCGAGGACAGGGAGCTAACTATGGCTACACCTTC. This rearrangement joins TRBV27 to TRBJ1-2; 8 nucleotides match TRBD1. Per germline, CDR1 MNHEY and CDR2 SMNVEV (reference sequence). The V gene end was trimmed by 6 bases and the J gene end by 0 bases; junction bases not matched to a gene: 12. The CDR3 consists of 17 residues.

V usage is TRBV7-2 and J usage is TRBJ2-1; 9 bases line up with TRBD2. Germline-derived CDR1 and CDR2 are SGHTA and FQGNSA. With V trimmed by 1 base and J by 9 bases, 13 bases remained unmatched. The CDR3 has 17 residues. The CDR3 DNA sequence: TGTGCCAGCAGCTTAGATCGCGTGGGATTAGCGGGGGTTGAGCAGTTCTTC. It yields the protein CASSLDRVGLAGVEQFF.

The chain employs TRBV27 and TRBJ1-2; TRBD1 might be the D (6 bases). V lost 5 bases, J lost 2 bases, and 15 bases lay in between. The CDR3 runs to 15 residues. Germline CDR1 MNHEY, CDR2 SMNVEV (reference sequence). The CDR3 nucleotides are TGTGCCAGCAGTCCCCGTCGGACAGCAAACTATGGCTACACCTTC. This codes for CASSPRRTANYGYTF.

The CDR3 region is CSARDQSTALNSPLHF. CDR3 coding DNA: TGCAGTGCTAGAGATCAATCGACAGCCCTAAATTCACCCCTCCACTTT. This chain connects TRBV20-1 to TRBJ1-6, with a possible D match to TRBD1 (5 bases). Germline V gene data show CDR1 as DFQATT and CDR2 as SNEGSKA (reference sequence). The CDR3 has 16 amino acids. Trimming took 0 bases from V and 7 from J, leaving 16 bases between them.

This clonotype is termed medium-sized. The rearrangement joins TRBV27 to TRBJ2-1; D is ambiguous. Germline V gene data show CDR1 as MNHEY and CDR2 as SMNVEV (reference sequence). Trimming stripped 3 bases from V and 0 bases from J, with 12 bases between. The CDR3 runs to 16 residues. CDR3 DNA: TGTGCCAGCAGTTTCACACTCAGCCCCTCCTACAATGAGCAGTTCTTC. Translation gives CASSFTLSPSYNEQFF.

This clonotype qualifies as medium-sized. V usage is TRBV29-1 and J usage is TRBJ2-1, with 7 bases fitting TRBD2. This CDR3 is built from 13 residues. Trimming took 2 bases from V and 7 from J; bases not matched to a gene: 5. Germline-derived CDR1 and CDR2 are SQVTM and ANQGSEA. The CDR3 nucleotides are TGCAGCGTTGAACGGACGGGGGGAAATGAGCAGTTCTTC. Translated: CSVERTGGNEQFF.

V usage is TRBV2 and J usage is TRBJ1-4, with no clear D. This CDR3 region has 14 residues. Germline values: CDR1 SNHLY, CDR2 FYNNEI. The germline V and J ends were trimmed by 1 base and 11 bases, with 14 bases remaining between them. The CDR3 bases are TGTGCCAGCAGTGAAGAGCGGGGAATGGGGAAACTGTTTTTT. Its protein is CASSEERGMGKLFF. The full variable domain, its missing parts supplied by reference TRBV2 and TRBJ1-4, is EPEVTQTPSHQVTQMGQEVILRCVPISNHLYFYWYRQILGQKVEFLVSFYNNEISEKSEIFDDQFSVERPDGSNFTLKIRSTKLEDSAMYFCASSEERGMGKLFFGSGTQLSVL.

In this sample, this clonotype is medium-sized. V gene TRBV6-5 combines with J gene TRBJ1-6; 7 bases align to TRBD1. This CDR3 has 15 residues. The germline V gene encodes CDR1 MNHEY and CDR2 SVGAGI. With 5 bases clipped from V and 6 bases from J, the junction kept 7 bases outside the gene matches. In DNA, the CDR3 is TGTGCCAGCAGTGGGTGGACAGGAACTAATTCACCCCTCCACTTT. Encoded protein: CASSGWTGTNSPLHF.